Each of the 26 T cell receptor beta chains below was sequenced from the same sample in a study of neoadjuvant nivolumab and ipilimumab in lung cancer. Using immunoSEQ multiplex PCR, the repertoire was profiled, and TCRdb retains in-frame clones only, with some absent. The sample has about 38,000 clones, roughly 89% seen once. Sample: peripheral blood, taken before neoadjuvant nivolumab, alone or with ipilimumab. Receptor source: an adult with non-small cell lung cancer.

V and J are TRBV27 and TRBJ2-7; 9 bases agree with TRBD2. The CDR3 extends over 15 amino acids. V shed 4 bases, J shed 4 bases, and the junction held 8 bases outside the gene matches. Germline assignment: CDR1 MNHEY and CDR2 SMNVEV (reference sequence). The CDR3: CASSWGSGRSYEQYF. In nucleotides, the CDR3 is TGTGCCAGCAGTTGGGGTAGCGGGAGATCGTACGAGCAGTACTTC.

This clone was detected only a few times. V is TRBV7-9 and J is TRBJ2-7, with TRBD2 identical over 13 bases. Germline V lookup: CDR1 SEHNR, CDR2 FQNEAQ (reference sequence). Losses at the gene ends were 5 bases for V and 6 bases for J; bases not matched to a gene: 4. The CDR3 contains 14 residues. Here the CDR3 DNA reads TGTGCCAGCAGCCCCCGACTAGCGGGAGGCGAGCAGTACTTC. It yields the protein CASSPRLAGGEQYF.

This chain joins TRBV10-3 and TRBJ2-1; 9 bases are shared with TRBD2. The length of the CDR3 is 16 residues. J was trimmed by 1 base and V by 2 bases; bases with no gene match: 3. The germline CDR1 and CDR2 sequences are ENHRY and SYGVKD. CDR3 loop: CAISERGLASYNEQFF. The CDR3 region has the DNA TGTGCCATCAGTGAGCGGGGACTAGCATCCTACAATGAGCAGTTCTTC.

The genes are TRBV5-3 and TRBJ2-3, with D maybe TRBD1 (6 bases). TRBV5-3 is an ORF for which the function is uncertain. This CDR3 is built from 13 residues. The V end lost 4 bases, the J end lost 6 bases, and 12 bases lay between the germline ends. The CDR3 protein is CARSPSRGDTQYF. CDR3 coding DNA: TGTGCCAGAAGCCCATCCAGGGGCGATACGCAGTATTTT.

The genes are TRBV7-3 and TRBJ1-2; D call uncertain. This CDR3 spans 13 amino acids. Trimming removed 1 base at V and 5 bases at J, with 8 bases between. CDR1 is SGHTA and CDR2 is FQGTGA in the germline V gene. The CDR3 DNA sequence: TGTGCCAGCAGCTTAATGGCGGGTTATGGCTACACCTTC. Translated, it gives CASSLMAGYGYTF.

The V and J genes are TRBV7-2 and TRBJ2-1; 8 bases line up with TRBD2. J was trimmed by 6 bases and V by 6 bases; bases with no gene match: 7. Per germline, CDR1 SGHTA and CDR2 FQGNSA. The CDR3 length is 14 residues. The CDR3 nucleotides are TGTGCCAGCAGGTTTACTAGCGGTAGCAATGAGCAGTTCTTC. Its protein is CASRFTSGSNEQFF. Full variable domain (rest looked up from reference TRBV7-2 and TRBJ2-1): GAGVSQSPSNKVTEKGKDVELRCDPISGHTALYWYRQSLGQGLEFLIYFQGNSAPDKSGLPSDRFSAERTGGSVSTLTIQRTQQEDSAVYLCASRFTSGSNEQFFGPGTRLTVL.

The chain carries TRBV7-6 and TRBJ2-7; 11 bases are a match to TRBD2. CDR3 length: 16 residues. The V segment lost 1 base and the J segment 3 bases; nucleotides outside the gene matches: 5. Germline values: CDR1 SGHVS, CDR2 FNYEAQ. CDR3 residues: CASSLGKLAGDYEQYF. CDR3 DNA: TGTGCCAGCAGCTTAGGTAAACTAGCGGGGGACTACGAGCAGTACTTC.

This chain connects TRBV6-5 to TRBJ1-2, with 7 bases lining up with TRBD1. There are 14 residues in the CDR3. In germline, CDR1 is MNHEY, CDR2 SVGAGI. V was clipped by 6 bases and J by 4 bases; unmatched bases: 8. CDR3 sequence: CASSSGQASYGYTF. DNA of the CDR3: TGTGCCAGCAGCTCCGGACAGGCCAGCTATGGCTACACCTTC.

V usage is TRBV5-6 and J usage is TRBJ2-1; D unclear. Deletions cut 2 bases from V and 7 bases from J, with 10 bases between. Per the germline V gene, CDR1 is SGHDT and CDR2 is YYEEEE. This CDR3 is 13 amino acids long. CDR3 amino acids: CASSFLSENEQFF. DNA of the CDR3: TGTGCCAGCAGCTTTTTATCGGAGAATGAGCAGTTCTTC.

This chain links TRBV18 with TRBJ1-1; D unresolved. V was pared by 0 bases and J by 6 bases, with 17 bases between. Germline V gene data show CDR1 as KGHSH and CDR2 as LQKENI. The CDR3 is 16 amino acids. CDR3 sequence reads: CASSPPAPGLSAEAFF. CDR3 nucleotides: TGTGCCAGCTCACCACCAGCCCCGGGGTTAAGTGCTGAAGCTTTCTTT.

The rearrangement links TRBV7-9 to TRBJ2-5; D may be TRBD1 or TRBD2 (6 bases each). The CDR3 has 14 amino acids. Trimming stripped 9 bases from V and 1 base from J, with 15 bases between. CDR1 is SEHNR and CDR2 is FQNEAQ in the germline V gene (reference sequence). CDR3 nucleotide sequence: TGTGCCAGTCGCGGCGGGACACTCCAAGAGACCCAGTACTTC. Encoded protein: CASRGGTLQETQYF.

This chain uses TRBV4-1 with TRBJ2-3; no definite D call. The CDR3 is 14 amino acids. Germline assignment: CDR1 MGHRA and CDR2 YSYEKL. Deletions cut 4 bases from V and 6 bases from J, with 14 bases between. The CDR3 loop reads CASSPSLGRDTQYF. The CDR3 DNA reads TGCGCCAGCAGCCCCAGCCTCGGGCGGGATACGCAGTATTTT.

This clone appeared once. CDR3 in amino acids: CATSISRVNYGYTF. The CDR3 DNA reads TGTGCCACCTCGATCTCCAGGGTTAACTATGGCTACACCTTC. The chain links TRBV27 to TRBJ1-2, with D perhaps TRBD1 (5 bases). V lost 10 bases and J lost 1, with 16 bases in between. The CDR3 length is 14 residues. CDR1 MNHEY and CDR2 SMNVEV come from the germline V gene (reference sequence).

This sequence joins TRBV29-1 and TRBJ2-6; D gene ambiguous. From germline, CDR1 is SQVTM and CDR2 ANQGSEA. Trimming took 0 bases from V and 0 from J, leaving 0 bases between them. The CDR3 length is 13 residues. This CDR3 reads CSVEDSGANVLTF. CDR3 in DNA: TGCAGCGTTGAAGACTCTGGGGCCAACGTCCTGACTTTC.

The DNA for the CDR3 is TGTGCCAGCAGCTTATCAGGGGGAGCTGGAAACACCATATATTTT. Translation: CASSLSGGAGNTIYF. The chain recombines TRBV7-9 with TRBJ1-3; 7 bases align to TRBD1. With V trimmed by 2 bases and J by 2 bases, 3 bases remained unmatched. The CDR3 covers 15 residues. Per the germline V gene, CDR1 is SEHNR and CDR2 is FQNEAQ (reference sequence).

V gene TRBV19 combines with J gene TRBJ2-7; either TRBD1 or TRBD2 may supply D (6 bases each). CDR1 and CDR2 (germline): LNHDA, SQIVND (reference sequence). Trimming left V 4 bases short and J 4 bases short, with 17 bases between. The CDR3 is 15 amino acids. The CDR3 region is CASSTGGTLRYEQYF. In DNA, the CDR3 is TGTGCCAGTAGTACTGGGGGGACACTTCGGTACGAGCAGTACTTC.

The V gene is TRBV7-7, the J gene TRBJ2-3; D gene uncertain. V was clipped by 1 base and J by 4 bases, with 9 bases between them. There are 14 residues in the CDR3. Per germline, CDR1 SSHAT and CDR2 FNYEAQ (reference sequence). The chain's CDR3 is CASSLGGNPDTQYF. The CDR3 nucleotides are TGTGCCAGCAGCTTAGGGGGTAACCCAGATACGCAGTATTTT.

The genes are TRBV7-2 and TRBJ1-2; the D gene is possibly TRBD1 (5 bases). Germline V gene data show CDR1 as SGHTA and CDR2 as FQGNSA. V lost 5 bases and J 7 bases, leaving 11 bases between the germline ends. The CDR3 runs 12 residues. The CDR3 DNA sequence: TGTGCCAGCAGCCTAAGGGACGGTGGCTACACCTTC. Translation: CASSLRDGGYTF.

The chain combines TRBV4-1 with TRBJ1-5; D not resolved. The V end was cut by 0 bases, the J end by 7 bases, with 22 bases between. The CDR3 loop spans 18 amino acids. Germline values: CDR1 MGHRA, CDR2 YSYEKL. For the CDR3, the DNA is TGCGCCAGCAGCCAAGATTTCGTCAGTCAATCTTTTGGGCAGCCCCAGCATTTT. Protein sequence: CASSQDFVSQSFGQPQHF.

V gene TRBV15 combines with J gene TRBJ1-1, with D maybe TRBD1 (5 bases). V lost 1 base and J 0 bases, leaving 9 bases between the germline ends. In germline, CDR1 is LNHNV, CDR2 YYDKDF (reference sequence). CDR3 length: 15 amino acids. The CDR3: CATSRGGNMNTEAFF. CDR3 DNA: TGTGCCACCAGCAGAGGGGGGAACATGAACACTGAAGCTTTCTTT.

The rearrangement links TRBV7-6 to TRBJ2-2, with D uncertain. Trimming cost V 0 bases and J 6 bases, with 8 bases left between them. The CDR3 length is 14 residues. Looked up from germline, CDR1 is SGHVS and CDR2 is FNYEAQ. The CDR3 region has the DNA TGTGCCAGCAGCTTAGCAAATGTCCCCGGGGAGCTGTTTTTT. Translation gives CASSLANVPGELFF.

There are a few counts of this clone. The V and J genes are TRBV19 and TRBJ1-1; no firm D call. The germline CDR1 and CDR2 sequences are LNHDA and SQIVND (reference sequence). This CDR3 has 14 amino acids. V lost 4 bases and J 4 bases, leaving 13 bases between the germline ends. CDR3 DNA: TGTGCCAGTAGTAGGAGGAGTCCCTCCACTGAAGCTTTCTTT. Translating it yields CASSRRSPSTEAFF.

The CDR3 region has the DNA TGCGCCAGCGCCGGAGGGGACTTTAATGTGAACACTGAAGCTTTCTTT. Translating gives CASAGGDFNVNTEAFF. This chain joins TRBV5-1 and TRBJ1-1; TRBD1 is a possible D gene (5 bases). Trimming shortened V by 7 bases and J by 0 bases, and 19 bases separated the two germline ends. The germline gives CDR1 SGHRS, CDR2 YFSETQ. CDR3 length: 16 residues.

The J gene is TRBJ1-2, the V gene TRBV29-1; TRBD1 aligns across 8 bases. The CDR3 is made up of 13 amino acids. Looked up from germline, CDR1 is SQVTM and CDR2 is ANQGSEA. Trimming cost V 3 bases and J 8 bases; bases outside gene matches: 8. CDR3 sequence: CSVDTTGVGGYTF. The DNA for the CDR3 is TGCAGCGTTGACACGACAGGGGTGGGGGGCTACACCTTC.

V gene TRBV30 combines with J gene TRBJ1-1; TRBD1 is a possible D gene (5 bases). This CDR3 comprises 14 residues. Trimming left V 8 bases short and J 0 bases short, with 16 bases between. The germline CDR1 and CDR2 sequences are GTSNPN and SVGIG (reference sequence). The CDR3 spells CALGGEVMNTEAFF. The CDR3 DNA reads as TGTGCCCTTGGAGGGGAGGTGATGAACACTGAAGCTTTCTTT.

This clone was counted only a few times. The chain uses TRBV6-5 and TRBJ2-7; unclear D gene. V lost 8 bases to trimming and J lost 4 bases, with 6 bases between them. Germline-derived CDR1 and CDR2 are MNHEY and SVGAGI. The CDR3 covers 10 residues. The CDR3 DNA is TGTGCCAGCGGAGAGTACGAGCAGTACTTC. Translation gives CASGEYEQYF.